Listed below are T cell receptor beta chains from one sample, sequenced in a study of PD-L1 blockade in urothelial cancer. Produced via immunoSEQ multiplex PCR; TCRdb's table is partial and in-frame only. The sample yields 46,000 or so clones, more than 75% seen once. This specimen consisted of PBMCs, obtained around atezolizumab (anti-PD-L1) treatment. The origin of the receptors is a man aged 60 to 75 with urothelial cancer. Each CDR3 is given with its conserved first and last residue. The order of the fields is clone size, J gene, D gene, V gene, CDR3 protein, CDR3 DNA. The D gene is left open where the match is weak. Size is stated for part of the rows, as once, few or many counts, or as a class when the clone is expanded.

few TRBJ1-5 TRBD1 TRBV6-1 CASSVDRDQPQHF TGTGCCAGCAGTGTGGACAGGGATCAGCCCCAGCATTTT
NA TRBJ2-7 TRBD1 TRBV23-1 CASSHVVGQGSYEQYF TGCGCCAGCAGTCATGTAGTTGGACAGGGCTCCTACGAGCAGTACTTC
NA TRBJ2-7 TRBD1 TRBV5-1 CASSAWTDRTYEQYF TGCGCCAGCAGCGCCTGGACGGACAGGACTTACGAGCAGTACTTC
NA TRBJ1-2 TRBD1 TRBV5-1 CASSLGQGPLLNYGYTF TGCGCCAGCAGCCTCGGACAGGGGCCGCTTCTAAACTATGGCTACACCTTC
NA TRBJ1-1 TRBD1 TRBV5-1 CASSLGQDTEAFF TGCGCCAGCAGCCTAGGACAGGACACTGAAGCTTTCTTT
NA TRBJ2-5 TRBD1 TRBV7-9 CASSRAPGQGQETQYF TGTGCCAGCAGCCGAGCGCCGGGACAGGGGCAAGAGACCCAGTACTTC
NA TRBJ1-5 NA TRBV15 CATSRDQGGPQHF TGTGCCACCAGCAGAGACCAGGGCGGGCCCCAGCATTTT
NA TRBJ1-2 NA TRBV2 CASRGEALANYGYTF TGTGCCAGCAGAGGGGAGGCCCTAGCTAACTATGGCTACACCTTC
NA TRBJ2-7 NA TRBV7-2 CASSFVSDSYEQYF TGTGCCAGCAGCTTCGTTAGCGACTCCTACGAGCAGTACTTC
NA TRBJ1-1 NA TRBV11-3 CASSKGVTEAFF TGTGCCAGCAGCAAGGGGGTCACTGAAGCTTTCTTT
NA TRBJ2-5 NA TRBV11-1 CASSLWTGQETQYF TGTGCCAGCAGCTTGTGGACGGGGCAAGAGACCCAGTACTTC
NA TRBJ2-1 TRBD1 TRBV29-1 CSGYDRGRDNEQFF TGCAGCGGCTATGACAGGGGGCGCGACAATGAGCAGTTCTTC
NA TRBJ2-3 TRBD1 TRBV5-4 CASSLWAGGTDTQYF TGTGCCAGCAGCTTGTGGGCAGGGGGTACAGATACGCAGTATTTT
few TRBJ2-1 NA TRBV5-1 CASSLRQAITYNEQFF TGCGCCAGCAGCCTCAGACAGGCAATAACATACAATGAGCAGTTCTTC
few TRBJ1-3 NA TRBV4-2 CASSQGQTGNTIYF TGTGCCAGCAGCCAAGGTCAGACTGGAAACACCATATATTTT
NA TRBJ2-3 TRBD1 TRBV4-3 CASSQAPGTVGDTQYF TGCGCCAGCAGCCAAGCCCCCGGGACAGTCGGAGATACGCAGTATTTT
NA TRBJ1-3 TRBD1 TRBV7-9 CASSHQDRVHTIYF TGTGCCAGCAGCCATCAGGACAGGGTCCACACCATATATTTT
NA TRBJ1-2 NA TRBV28 CASSAGLGYTF TGTGCCAGCAGTGCGGGACTGGGCTACACCTTC
NA TRBJ2-7 TRBD1 TRBV20-1 CSSTGPYEQYF TGCAGTTCGACAGGGCCCTACGAGCAGTACTTC
NA TRBJ1-4 NA TRBV19 CASSPYPGSEKLFF TGTGCCAGTAGTCCGTATCCGGGAAGCGAAAAACTGTTTTTT
few TRBJ2-7 TRBD1 TRBV6-5 CASSQGDRPYEQYF TGTGCCAGCAGTCAAGGGGACAGACCCTACGAGCAGTACTTC
NA TRBJ2-1 TRBD1 TRBV29-1 CSVETGGAGGQFF TGCAGCGTTGAGACAGGGGGCGCGGGTGGGCAGTTCTTC
NA TRBJ2-2 TRBD2 TRBV2 CATGLARNTGELFF TGTGCCACCGGACTAGCACGGAACACCGGGGAGCTGTTTTTT
NA TRBJ2-1 TRBD1 TRBV19 CASSAGTGGNEQFF TGTGCCAGTAGTGCTGGGACAGGGGGCAATGAGCAGTTCTTC
NA TRBJ2-3 TRBD2 TRBV11-1 CASSLSLAGALPPDTQYF TGTGCCAGCAGCTTATCACTAGCGGGGGCCCTCCCCCCAGATACGCAGTATTTT
NA TRBJ2-3 TRBD2 TRBV9 CASSSRPITSERTDTQYF TGTGCCAGCAGCTCCCGTCCCATAACTAGCGAACGCACAGATACGCAGTATTTT
NA TRBJ1-5 NA TRBV28 CASSGAGRTQHF TGTGCCAGCAGCGGCGCAGGGCGGACCCAGCATTTT
NA TRBJ2-1 TRBD1 TRBV28 CASSLITGGGTDEQFF TGTGCCAGCAGTTTGATTACAGGGGGCGGAACCGATGAGCAGTTCTTC
NA TRBJ2-7 NA TRBV7-2 CASSLDYYEQYF TGTGCCAGCAGCCTCGACTACTACGAGCAGTACTTC
NA TRBJ2-1 TRBD1 TRBV5-5 CASSLGGQGRYNEQFF TGTGCCAGCAGCTTGGGGGGACAGGGGCGCTACAATGAGCAGTTCTTC
NA TRBJ2-5 TRBD2 TRBV6-6 CASSYGIAGAEETQYF TGTGCCAGCAGTTACGGGATAGCGGGGGCGGAAGAGACCCAGTACTTC
NA TRBJ2-7 TRBD1 TRBV10-3 CAISESGTGIRYEQYF TGTGCCATCAGTGAGTCGGGGACAGGGATTCGCTACGAGCAGTACTTC
NA TRBJ1-5 NA TRBV6-5 CASSYSSGRQPQHF TGTGCCAGCAGTTACTCGTCGGGTCGTCAGCCCCAGCATTTT
few TRBJ2-5 TRBD1 TRBV5-6 CASSPGTGSVQGETQYF TGTGCCAGCAGCCCGGGGACAGGGTCTGTTCAGGGAGAGACCCAGTACTTC
NA TRBJ1-3 NA TRBV4-1 CASSQVTGWKDTIYF TGCGCCAGCAGCCAAGTTACAGGGTGGAAAGACACCATATATTTT
NA TRBJ2-7 TRBD1 TRBV7-6 CASCANRGSDEQYF TGTGCCAGCTGCGCGAACAGGGGGTCTGACGAGCAGTACTTC
NA TRBJ1-6 TRBD1 TRBV7-2 CASSLAGGQGAPLHF TGTGCCAGCAGCTTAGCGGGGGGACAGGGTGCACCCCTCCACTTT
NA TRBJ2-2 TRBD2 TRBV7-9 CASSQSGLAGGPSTGELFF TGTGCCAGCAGCCAATCGGGACTAGCGGGGGGGCCGTCCACCGGGGAGCTGTTTTTT
NA TRBJ1-1 NA TRBV2 CASSDRWNTEAFF TGTGCCAGCAGCGACAGGTGGAACACTGAAGCTTTCTTT
NA TRBJ2-2 TRBD1 TRBV14 CASSHQTGTANTGELFF TGTGCCAGCAGCCATCAAACCGGGACAGCGAACACCGGGGAGCTGTTTTTT
NA TRBJ2-3 NA TRBV14 CASSQRGWGTDTQYF TGTGCCAGCAGCCAACGAGGGTGGGGCACAGATACGCAGTATTTT